These 16 T cell receptor beta chains originate from one sample sequenced in a study of blood T cell repertoires in COVID-19. Data came from immunoSEQ multiplex PCR; TCRdb stores just in-frame clones and leaves some out. The sample contains a few hundred thousand clones, more than 65% of which appear only once. The specimen sequenced was PBMCs or T cells enriched from blood (not recorded which). These receptors originate from a man aged 50-60 years who had recovered from COVID-19.

The chain recombines TRBV3-1 (or the pseudogene TRBV3-2) with TRBJ2-7; 10 bases align to TRBD1. This CDR3 has 14 residues. Germline V gives CDR1 LGHDT, CDR2 YNNKEL (reference sequence). Germline trimming cut 3 bases from V and 6 bases from J; bases unmatched to any gene: 5. CDR3 bases: TGTGCCAGCAGCCATAGGGACAGGGGAGGCGAGCAGTACTTC. Translating gives CASSHRDRGGEQYF.

The chain is built from TRBV24-1 and TRBJ2-3, with D tentatively TRBD2 (5 bases). Germline lookup yields CDR1 KGHDR and CDR2 SFDVKD. There are 13 residues in the CDR3. The V end was cut by 4 bases, the J end by 6 bases, with 10 bases between. The CDR3 region is CATSEQRGDTQYF. For the CDR3, the DNA is TGTGCCACCAGTGAACAGAGAGGGGATACGCAGTATTTT.

The V gene is TRBV5-5, the J gene TRBJ1-1; 7 bases line up with TRBD1. V shed 6 bases, J shed 3 bases, and the junction held 14 bases outside the gene matches. CDR1 is SGHKS, CDR2 YYEKEE, per germline (reference sequence). The CDR3 has 16 residues. CDR3 in DNA: TGTGCCAGCAACGCAGGTTATAAGGGGGCGGACACTGAAGCTTTCTTT. It yields the protein CASNAGYKGADTEAFF.

The chain joins TRBV19 to TRBJ1-1, with a tentative D call TRBD1 (6 bases). CDR1 is LNHDA and CDR2 is SQIVND in the germline V gene (reference sequence). This CDR3 has 14 residues. Deletions cut 5 bases from V and 0 bases from J, with 10 bases between. The CDR3 region has the DNA TGTGCCAGTAGTCTTCAGGGGATGAACACTGAAGCTTTCTTT. Protein sequence: CASSLQGMNTEAFF. Looking up the rest from reference TRBV19 and TRBJ1-1 gives the full variable domain: DGGITQSPKYLFRKEGQNVTLSCEQNLNHDAMYWYRQDPGQGLRLIYYSQIVNDFQKGDIAEGYSVSREKKESFPLTVTSAQKNPTAFYLCASSLQGMNTEAFFGQGTRLTVV.

The J gene is TRBJ1-5, the V gene TRBV28; no definite D call. The CDR3 is made up of 14 amino acids. Germline V gives CDR1 MDHEN, CDR2 SYDVKM. V lost 11 bases and J lost 9, with 23 bases in between. The CDR3 nucleotides read TGTGCCGCGAAACAGACCCTCCCTACTCGGCCCCAGCATTTT. Its translation is CAAKQTLPTRPQHF.

This clone was observed a handful of times. The chain is built from TRBV5-4 and TRBJ1-6; TRBD1 might be the D (5 bases). V lost 4 bases to trimming and J lost 10 bases, with 18 bases between them. The CDR3 is made up of 15 amino acids. Per the germline V gene, CDR1 is SGHNT and CDR2 is YYREEE (reference sequence). The CDR3, as DNA: TGTGCCAGCAGCAAATTTCAGGGAAGGGAATCACCCCTCCACTTT. It codes for CASSKFQGRESPLHF.

The chain carries TRBV28 and TRBJ1-5; 8 bases are a match to TRBD1. This CDR3 has 15 amino acids. V lost 4 bases to trimming and J lost 5 bases; unmatched junction nucleotides: 7. Germline CDR1 and CDR2: MDHEN and SYDVKM. In DNA, the CDR3 is TGTGCCAGCAGTTCGGTCGACAGGGGAGATCAGCCCCAGCATTTT. Translating it yields CASSSVDRGDQPQHF.

V is TRBV20-1 and J is TRBJ2-3; TRBD1 agrees at 10 bases. Germline assignment: CDR1 DFQATT and CDR2 SNEGSKA (reference sequence). With 3 bases clipped from V and 6 bases from J, the junction kept 12 bases outside the gene matches. The length of the CDR3 is 16 residues. The CDR3 region has the DNA TGCAGTGCTAGTTCATACCGGGACAGGGGAGGCGATACGCAGTATTTT. Its translation: CSASSYRDRGGDTQYF.

The rearrangement links TRBV10-1 to TRBJ1-1; the D gene is possibly TRBD1 (5 bases). CDR1 and CDR2 from the germline V gene are WNHNN and SYGVQD (reference sequence). The V gene lost 0 bases and the J gene lost 5 bases, with 7 bases spanning the gap. The CDR3 consists of 13 residues. CDR3 DNA sequence: TGCGCCAGCAGTGAGTCCCAGGGAACTGAAGCTTTCTTT. Protein: CASSESQGTEAFF.

The chain combines TRBV6-4 with TRBJ1-5; 8 positions agree with TRBD1. Germline V gives CDR1 MRHNA, CDR2 SNTAGT. V shed 6 bases and J 3 bases; nucleotides not matched to a gene: 7. CDR3 length equals 15 residues. CDR3 in amino acids: CASRAGTGVNQPQHF. The CDR3, as DNA: TGTGCCAGCAGGGCCGGGACAGGTGTCAATCAGCCCCAGCATTTT.

The chain links TRBV15 to TRBJ1-6; TRBD1 matches at 10 bases. CDR3 length: 16 amino acids. The J segment lost 11 bases and the V segment lost 0 bases, leaving 7 bases of the junction unmatched. Germline V gene data show CDR1 as LNHNV and CDR2 as YYDKDF (reference sequence). The CDR3: CATSRDRDRGTTPLHF. CDR3 sequence (DNA): TGTGCCACCAGCAGAGATCGGGACAGGGGAACGACACCCCTCCACTTT.

The chain recombines TRBV14 with TRBJ2-7, with a tentative D call TRBD1 (5 bases). V was cut by 2 bases and J by 0 bases, with 8 bases left in between. The CDR3 consists of 14 residues. CDR1 and CDR2 from the germline V gene are SGHDN and FVKESK. CDR3 nucleotides: TGTGCCAGCAGCCAACCCAGGGACTCCTACGAGCAGTACTTC. Translation gives CASSQPRDSYEQYF. The full variable domain, rest sourced from reference TRBV14 and TRBJ2-7, is EAGVTQFPSHSVIEKGQTVTLRCDPISGHDNLYWYRRVMGKEIKFLLHFVKESKQDESGMPNNRFLAERTGGTYSTLKVQPAELEDSGVYFCASSQPRDSYEQYFGPGTRLTVT.

The chain recombines TRBV9 with TRBJ1-1; D may be TRBD1 (5 bases). The CDR3 totals 15 residues. Germline CDR1 SGDLS, CDR2 YYNGEE. V lost 2 bases, J lost 1 base, and 12 bases lay in between. The CDR3 spells CASSVSQGRNTEAFF. CDR3 in DNA: TGTGCCAGCAGCGTTTCCCAGGGAAGGAACACTGAAGCTTTCTTT. Looking up the rest from reference TRBV9 and TRBJ1-1 gives the full variable domain: DSGVTQTPKHLITATGQRVTLRCSPRSGDLSVYWYQQSLDQGLQFLIQYYNGEERAKGNILERFSAQQFPDLHSELNLSSLELGDSALYFCASSVSQGRNTEAFFGQGTRLTVV.

The J gene is TRBJ2-7, the V gene TRBV24-1; no reliable D call. There are 13 residues in the CDR3. Trimming shortened V by 6 bases and J by 6 bases, and 14 bases separated the two germline ends. The germline V gene has CDR1 KGHDR and CDR2 SFDVKD. CDR3: CATSRQAGSEQYF. CDR3 coding DNA: TGTGCCACCAGTCGGCAGGCCGGCTCCGAGCAGTACTTC.

The chain carries TRBV5-4 and TRBJ2-3; 9 nucleotides align to TRBD1. Trimming cost V 4 bases and J 4 bases; bases outside gene matches: 7. This CDR3 has 15 residues. Germline CDR1 reads SGHNT; CDR2 reads YYREEE (reference sequence). CDR3 in DNA: TGTGCCAGCAGCGCGTACAGGGGGCGGGCAGATACGCAGTATTTT. Residues: CASSAYRGRADTQYF.

This sequence joins TRBV7-8 and TRBJ1-5; D is possibly TRBD1 (5 bases). Trimming cost V 2 bases and J 4 bases, with 9 bases left between them. This CDR3 spans 14 amino acids. Germline V lookup: CDR1 SGHVS, CDR2 FQNEAQ. The CDR3 DNA is TGTGCCAGCAGCTTAATAGGGGCAAATCAGCCCCAGCATTTT. Amino acid sequence: CASSLIGANQPQHF.